Presented here are 4 T cell receptor beta chains from one specimen sequenced in a study of OX40 agonist ivuxolimab in advanced cancers. Clones were sequenced by immunoSEQ multiplex PCR, and TCRdb holds only the in-frame ones, with some missing. The sample has around 65,000 clones, around 87% seen once. This sample comprised CD4+ or CD8+ T cells sorted from blood, obtained in a trial of the OX40 agonist ivuxolimab. The origin of the receptors is an adult with an advanced solid tumor such as melanoma, head and neck, liver or kidney cancer.

The chain joins TRBV4-3 to TRBJ2-7, with D possibly matching TRBD2 (5 bases). Germline V gene lookup returns CDR1 LGHNA and CDR2 YSLEER. The V gene lost 1 base and the J gene lost 7 bases, with 14 bases spanning the gap. The CDR3 loop spans 14 amino acids. For the CDR3, the DNA is TGCGCCAGCAGCCAAGTTGTCGGGAAACGGGAGCAGTACTTC. Translating it yields CASSQVVGKREQYF.

The chain recombines TRBV19 with TRBJ2-1; no clear D gene. Germline-derived CDR1 and CDR2 are LNHDA and SQIVND (reference sequence). V was shortened by 5 bases and J by 0 bases, with 5 bases between the two germline ends. This CDR3 comprises 13 residues. This chain's CDR3 is CASSPISYNEQFF. The CDR3 DNA reads as TGTGCCAGTAGTCCTATCTCCTACAATGAGCAGTTCTTC. Variable domain in full (rest from reference TRBV19 and TRBJ2-1): DGGITQSPKYLFRKEGQNVTLSCEQNLNHDAMYWYRQDPGQGLRLIYYSQIVNDFQKGDIAEGYSVSREKKESFPLTVTSAQKNPTAFYLCASSPISYNEQFFGPGTRLTVL.

The CDR3 region has the DNA TGTGCCAGCAGAGATGACCACTACGAGCAGTACTTC. Translated, it gives CASRDDHYEQYF. The rearrangement joins TRBV2 to TRBJ2-7; D is ambiguous. V gave up 6 bases and J gave up 3 bases, with 9 bases separating them. CDR1 is SNHLY, CDR2 FYNNEI, per germline. The CDR3 extends over 12 amino acids.

The chain joins TRBV11-3 to TRBJ2-5; D possibly uses TRBD1 or TRBD2 (5 bases each). Germline-derived CDR1 and CDR2 are SGHNT and YENEEA. The V end lost 5 bases, the J end lost 1 base, and 14 bases lay between the germline ends. This CDR3 has 15 residues. The chain's CDR3 is CASSITGTIQETQYF. In DNA form, the CDR3 reads TGTGCCAGCAGCATTACGGGGACGATCCAAGAGACCCAGTACTTC.